This is a list of T cell receptor beta chains from one sample in a study of T-cell reconstitution after alpha-beta-depleted transplantation in children. TCRdb independently ran MiXCR on the PCR reads; one entry per CDR3 protein. This sample has 900,000 or so distinct CDR3 sequences, with 15% to 20% found just once. The sample was PBMCs, mostly from graft donor cells, taken 360 days after TCRalphabeta/CD19-depleted stem cell transplant. The receptors stem from a male patient aged 10 to 17 who had a stem cell transplant for acute lymphoblastic leukemia, so the T cells may come from the graft donor. Each CDR3 is given with its conserved first and last residue. The D gene is left open where the match is weak. Expanded clones get a size class; other rows say once, few or many, or leave the size out.

V: TRBV7-9
D: TRBD1
size: few
J: TRBJ1-1
CDR3: CASRLHRDREAGEAFF
DNA: TGTGCCAGCAGACTTCACCGGGACAGGGAAGCGGGTGAAGCTTTCTTT

V: TRBV19
D: -
size: few
J: TRBJ1-1
CDR3: CASSIREGGYGTEAFF
DNA: TGTGCCAGTAGTATCCGGGAAGGGGGGTATGGGACTGAAGCTTTCTTT

V: TRBV2
D: TRBD2
size: -
J: TRBJ2-7
CDR3: CASSEALAGLYEQYF
DNA: TGTGCCAGCAGTGAAGCGCTAGCGGGGCTCTACGAGCAGTACTTC

V: TRBV7-8
D: -
size: -
J: TRBJ2-7
CDR3: CASSLAGRQFYEQYF
DNA: TGTGCCAGCAGCTTAGCGGGACGGCAGTTCTACGAGCAGTACTTC

V: TRBV7-3
D: TRBD1
size: -
J: TRBJ2-7
CDR3: CASSLTGTALGEQYF
DNA: TGTGCCAGCAGCTTAACCGGGACAGCCCTGGGCGAGCAGTACTTC

V: TRBV2
D: TRBD1
size: few
J: TRBJ2-4
CDR3: CASIDRVQNIQYF
DNA: TGTGCCAGCATCGACAGGGTCCAAAACATTCAGTACTTC

V: TRBV5-1
D: -
size: -
J: TRBJ1-2
CDR3: CASSLGFANYGYTF
DNA: TGCGCCAGCAGCTTGGGCTTCGCTAACTATGGCTACACCTTC

V: TRBV20-1
D: -
size: few
J: TRBJ2-5
CDR3: CSATPPPIRETQYF
DNA: TGCAGTGCTACCCCTCCCCCGATCCGGGAGACCCAGTACTTC

V: TRBV12-3/TRBV12-4
D: TRBD1
size: many
J: TRBJ1-5
CDR3: CASSLAGGVQPQHF
DNA: TGTGCCAGCAGTTTAGCAGGGGGCGTTCAGCCCCAGCATTTT

V: TRBV6-1
D: -
size: few
J: TRBJ1-3
CDR3: CASTPLRGNTIYF
DNA: TGTGCCAGCACTCCCCTCAGGGGAAACACCATATATTTT